This TCR beta chain was sequenced in a study of T cells in Graves' hyperthyroidism and ophthalmopathy. About the research overall: Peripheral blood draws took place at initial diagnosis, ahead of any treatment.

Overall study findings and caveats: Among thyroid clonotypes expanded above 0.001, most also appeared in blood.

RNA transcripts were the template for amplifying TCR beta CDR3 regions. First-round RT-PCR with HTBI primers amplified the TCR CDR3 region. Each CDR3 protein is one row after TCRdb ran MiXCR on the multiplex PCR reads. Among a few hundred thousand distinct CDR3 sequences listed, about a sixth were seen once. As regards this clonotype: Its target is unknown.

Germline lookup yields CDR1 SNHLY and CDR2 FYNNEI. The CDR3 runs to 10 residues. Trimming removed 6 bases from V and 12 bases from J, with 8 bases in between. Hyperthyroidism of Graves' type that showed no ophthalmopathy progression within 18 months was stable. Diagnostic decisions used clinical symptoms, serum thyroxine and TRAb, thyroid ultrasound and orbital computed tomography. The sequencing input was blood. The V call is TRBV2, the J call TRBJ2-2, with unresolved D. This receptor was obtained from a man in his forties or fifties with Graves' hyperthyroidism. The CDR3 bases are TGTGCCAGCAGCGCTCCCAAGCTGTTTTTT. Its translation is CASSAPKLFF.